The next 2 T cell receptor beta chains were all read from a single sample in a study of human T cells and chemical hapten exposure (dated by TCRdb to the early 2020s). Libraries were prepared through RACE. This sample was sequenced with a NextSeq 500. Starting from the raw public reads, TCRdb applied fastp trimming at Q25, assembled clones with MiXCR and retained in-frame beta chains. Each CDR3 protein gets just one entry, which takes the most common genes and DNA from the rows behind it. Within this sample are 89,000 or so distinct CDR3 sequences, with 8.5% of them counted one time only. The ten top clones hold 2% to 3% of the sample. The intended sense of this specimen's time point label: pre-sensitization, week 0. The intended sense of this specimen's treatment or condition label: therapeutic diphenylcyclopropenone sensitization with weekly scalp DPC. The sequenced sample was whole blood, obtained in connection with sensitization to the hapten diphenylcyclopropenone (DPC). Every receptor here comes from a man in his forties with alopecia areata. Some clones in this sample may be carry-over from other donors' samples.

In its sample, this clonotype was seen a few times. This chain links TRBV10-3 with TRBJ2-7; possibly TRBD1 for D (7 bases). Looked up from germline, CDR1 is ENHRY and CDR2 is SYGVKD. There are 13 residues in the CDR3. V dropped 8 bases and J dropped 3 bases, with 14 bases sitting between them. The CDR3: CAIQGGPRYEQYV. CDR3 bases: TGTGCCATCCAGGGGGGACCCCGCTACGAGCAGTACGTC.

The chain joins TRBV18 to TRBJ1-5; 7 bases are a match to TRBD1. Germline-derived CDR1 and CDR2 are KGHSH and LQKENI. The CDR3 loop spans 13 amino acids. V trimming: 6 bases; J trimming: 8 bases; junction bases outside the gene matches: 7. The CDR3 region is CASSPTGAKPQHF. In nucleotides, the CDR3 is TGTGCCAGCTCTCCCACAGGGGCAAAGCCCCAGCATTTT.